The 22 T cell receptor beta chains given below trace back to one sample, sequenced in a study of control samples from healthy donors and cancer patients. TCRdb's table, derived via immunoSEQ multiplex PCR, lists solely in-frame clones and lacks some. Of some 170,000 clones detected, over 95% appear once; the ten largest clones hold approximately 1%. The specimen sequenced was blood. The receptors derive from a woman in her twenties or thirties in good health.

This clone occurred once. For the CDR3, the DNA is TGCGCCAGCAGCTTGGTTGTTCAGGGCGCTGGAAACACCATATATTTT. This translates into CASSLVVQGAGNTIYF. The chain carries TRBV5-1 and TRBJ1-3, with D perhaps matching TRBD1 (5 bases). CDR1 is SGHRS, CDR2 YFSETQ, per germline. The CDR3 loop spans 16 amino acids. V lost 0 bases, J lost 2 bases, and 12 bases lay in between.

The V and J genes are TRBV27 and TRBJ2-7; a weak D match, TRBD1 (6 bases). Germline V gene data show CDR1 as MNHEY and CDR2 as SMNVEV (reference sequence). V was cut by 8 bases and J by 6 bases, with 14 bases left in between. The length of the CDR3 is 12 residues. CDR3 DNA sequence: TGTGCCAGCGGCACAGGGTTGGGCGAGCAGTACTTC. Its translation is CASGTGLGEQYF.

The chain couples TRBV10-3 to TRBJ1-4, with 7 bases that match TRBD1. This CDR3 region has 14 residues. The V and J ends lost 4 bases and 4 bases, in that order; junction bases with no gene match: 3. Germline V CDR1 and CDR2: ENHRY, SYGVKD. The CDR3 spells CAISAGQSNEKLFF. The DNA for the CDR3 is TGTGCCATCAGTGCGGGACAGAGTAATGAAAAACTGTTTTTT.

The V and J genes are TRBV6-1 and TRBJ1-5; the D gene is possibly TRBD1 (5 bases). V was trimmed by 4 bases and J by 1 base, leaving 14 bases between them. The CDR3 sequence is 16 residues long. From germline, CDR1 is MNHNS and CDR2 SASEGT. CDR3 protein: CASSGQTVRSNQPQHF. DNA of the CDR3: TGTGCCAGCAGTGGCCAGACAGTTAGGAGCAATCAGCCCCAGCATTTT.

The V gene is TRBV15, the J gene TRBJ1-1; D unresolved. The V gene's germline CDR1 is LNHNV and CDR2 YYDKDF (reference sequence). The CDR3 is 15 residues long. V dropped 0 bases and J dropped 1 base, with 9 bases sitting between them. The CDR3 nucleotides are TGTGCCACCAGCAGAGACGGGAATACGAACACTGAAGCTTTCTTT. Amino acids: CATSRDGNTNTEAFF.

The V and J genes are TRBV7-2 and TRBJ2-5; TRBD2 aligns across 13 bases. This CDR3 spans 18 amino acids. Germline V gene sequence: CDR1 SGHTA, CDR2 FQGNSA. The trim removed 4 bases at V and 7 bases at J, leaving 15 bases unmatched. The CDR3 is CASSYQGSTSGRTGTQYF. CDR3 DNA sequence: TGTGCCAGCAGCTACCAGGGGTCGACTAGCGGGAGGACCGGGACCCAGTACTTC.

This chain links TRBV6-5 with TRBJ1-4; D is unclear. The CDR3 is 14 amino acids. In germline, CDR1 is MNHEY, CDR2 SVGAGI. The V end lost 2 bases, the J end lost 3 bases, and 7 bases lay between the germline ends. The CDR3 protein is CASSYGEANEKLFF. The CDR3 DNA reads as TGTGCCAGCAGTTACGGGGAAGCTAATGAAAAACTGTTTTTT.

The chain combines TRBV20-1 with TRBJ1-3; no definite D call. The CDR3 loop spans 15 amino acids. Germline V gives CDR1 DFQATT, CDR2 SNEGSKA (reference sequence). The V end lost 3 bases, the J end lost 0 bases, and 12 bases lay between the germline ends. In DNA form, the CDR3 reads TGCAGTGCTAGTCCTATACAGAGCTCTGGAAACACCATATATTTT. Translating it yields CSASPIQSSGNTIYF.

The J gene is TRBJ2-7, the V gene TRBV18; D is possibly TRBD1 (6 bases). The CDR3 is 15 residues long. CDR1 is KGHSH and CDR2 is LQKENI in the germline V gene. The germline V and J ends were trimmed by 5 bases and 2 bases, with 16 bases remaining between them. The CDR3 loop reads CASSNRDIGTYEQYF. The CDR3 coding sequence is TGTGCCAGCTCAAACAGGGACATTGGCACCTACGAGCAGTACTTC.

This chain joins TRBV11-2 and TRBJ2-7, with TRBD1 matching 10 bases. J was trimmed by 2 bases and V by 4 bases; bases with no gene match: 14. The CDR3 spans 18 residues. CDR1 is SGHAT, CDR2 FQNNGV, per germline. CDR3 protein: CASSSRSPSGQGTYEQYF. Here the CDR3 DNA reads TGTGCCAGCAGCTCGAGGAGCCCTTCGGGACAGGGGACCTACGAGCAGTACTTC.

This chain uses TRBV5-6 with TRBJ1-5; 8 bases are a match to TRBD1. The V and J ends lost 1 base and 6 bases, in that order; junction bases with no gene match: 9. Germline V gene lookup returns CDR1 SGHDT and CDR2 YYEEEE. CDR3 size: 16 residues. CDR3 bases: TGTGCCAGCAGCTTGTCCCGGGACAGGACCAGTCAGCCCCAGCATTTT. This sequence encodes CASSLSRDRTSQPQHF.

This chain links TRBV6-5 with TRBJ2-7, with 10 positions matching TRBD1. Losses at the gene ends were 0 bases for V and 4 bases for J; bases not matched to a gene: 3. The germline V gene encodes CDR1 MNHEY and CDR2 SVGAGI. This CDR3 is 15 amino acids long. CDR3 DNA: TGTGCCAGCAGTTACTCAGACAGGGGGCCGTACGAGCAGTACTTC. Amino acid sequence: CASSYSDRGPYEQYF.

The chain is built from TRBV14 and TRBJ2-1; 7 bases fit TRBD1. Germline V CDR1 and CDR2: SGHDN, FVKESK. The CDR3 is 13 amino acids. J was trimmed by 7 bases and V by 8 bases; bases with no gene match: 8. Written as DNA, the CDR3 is TGTGCCAGCGCCGGGACAGCCGGAAATGAGCAGTTCTTC. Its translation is CASAGTAGNEQFF. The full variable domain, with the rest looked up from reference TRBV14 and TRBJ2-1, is EAGVTQFPSHSVIEKGQTVTLRCDPISGHDNLYWYRRVMGKEIKFLLHFVKESKQDESGMPNNRFLAERTGGTYSTLKVQPAELEDSGVYFCASAGTAGNEQFFGPGTRLTVL.

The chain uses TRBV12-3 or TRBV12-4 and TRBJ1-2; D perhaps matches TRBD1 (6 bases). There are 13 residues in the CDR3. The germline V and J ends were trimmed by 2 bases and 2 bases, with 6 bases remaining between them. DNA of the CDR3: TGTGCCAGCAGTTTAACAGGGAACTATGGCTACACCTTC. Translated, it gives CASSLTGNYGYTF.

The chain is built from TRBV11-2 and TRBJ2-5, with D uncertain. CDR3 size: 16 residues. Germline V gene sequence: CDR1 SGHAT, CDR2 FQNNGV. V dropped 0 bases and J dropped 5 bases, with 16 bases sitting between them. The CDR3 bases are TGTGCCAGCAGCTTAGACCTGGACGAGGAACGGGAGACCCAGTACTTC. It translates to CASSLDLDEERETQYF.

CDR3 DNA sequence: TGTGCCAGTAGTATAGTGGGGCTTGAGAACACTGAAGCTTTCTTT. Amino acids: CASSIVGLENTEAFF. This chain joins TRBV19 and TRBJ1-1; D is possibly TRBD1 (5 bases). Trimming took off 1 base at V and 1 base at J, with 10 bases between the two ends. The CDR3 is 15 residues long. Germline values: CDR1 LNHDA, CDR2 SQIVND (reference sequence).

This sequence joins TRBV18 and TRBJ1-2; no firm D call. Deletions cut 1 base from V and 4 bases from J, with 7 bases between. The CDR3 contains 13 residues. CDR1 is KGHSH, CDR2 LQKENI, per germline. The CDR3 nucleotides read TGTGCCAGCTCACCACAGGGAACCTATGGCTACACCTTC. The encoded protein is CASSPQGTYGYTF.

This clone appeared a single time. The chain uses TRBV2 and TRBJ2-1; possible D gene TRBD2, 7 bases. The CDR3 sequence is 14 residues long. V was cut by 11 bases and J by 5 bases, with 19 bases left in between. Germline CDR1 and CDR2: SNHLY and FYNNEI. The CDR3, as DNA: TGTGCCTTTTTAGGGGGGAGGGCCGACAATGAGCAGTTCTTC. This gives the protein CAFLGGRADNEQFF.

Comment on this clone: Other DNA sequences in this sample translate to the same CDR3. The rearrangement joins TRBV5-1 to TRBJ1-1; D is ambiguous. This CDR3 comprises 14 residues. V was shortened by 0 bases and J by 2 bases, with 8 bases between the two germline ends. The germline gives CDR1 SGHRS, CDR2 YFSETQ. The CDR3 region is CASSLGARNTEAFF. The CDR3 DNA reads TGCGCCAGCAGCTTGGGGGCACGAAACACTGAAGCTTTCTTT.

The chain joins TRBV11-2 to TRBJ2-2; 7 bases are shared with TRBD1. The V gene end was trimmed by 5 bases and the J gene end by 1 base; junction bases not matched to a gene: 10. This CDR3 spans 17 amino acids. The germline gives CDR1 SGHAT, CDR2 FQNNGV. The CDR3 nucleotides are TGTGCCAGCAGCATCCGCAGACAGGGCCTGAACACCGGGGAGCTGTTTTTT. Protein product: CASSIRRQGLNTGELFF. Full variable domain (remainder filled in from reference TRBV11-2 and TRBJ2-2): EAGVAQSPRYKIIEKRQSVAFWCNPISGHATLYWYQQILGQGPKLLIQFQNNGVVDDSQLPKDRFSAERLKGVDSTLKIQPAKLEDSAVYLCASSIRRQGLNTGELFFGEGSRLTVL.

In DNA, the CDR3 is TGTGCCAGCAGGCCGGGACAGGGGGTTTCTAATACCTACAATGAGCAGTTCTTC. Translation: CASRPGQGVSNTYNEQFF. This chain joins TRBV2 and TRBJ2-1; 11 bases map to TRBD1. The CDR3 runs to 18 residues. The V gene's germline CDR1 is SNHLY and CDR2 FYNNEI. Trimming removed 6 bases from V and 2 bases from J; junction bases left unmatched: 12.

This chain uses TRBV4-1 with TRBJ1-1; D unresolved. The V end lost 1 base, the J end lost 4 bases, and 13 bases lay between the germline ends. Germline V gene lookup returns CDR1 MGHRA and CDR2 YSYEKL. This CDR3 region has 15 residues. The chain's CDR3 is CASSQVPWEFTEAFF. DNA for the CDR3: TGCGCCAGCAGCCAAGTCCCCTGGGAGTTCACTGAAGCTTTCTTT.